A selection of T cell receptor beta chains follows, all from one sample in a study of cytomegalovirus exposure and HLA in healthy donors. The assay was immunoSEQ multiplex PCR, and TCRdb's table has in-frame clones only and misses some. The sample carries around 150,000 clones, 80% to 90% recorded once. The sample taken for sequencing was PBMCs. These TCRs come from a boy younger than 10 in good health and CMV-seronegative. CDR3s include the opening cysteine and the closing phenylalanine or tryptophan. Each record gives: J gene, clone size, V gene, CDR3 protein. The size of a clone is reported for some rows only, either as once, few or many, or as a class for expanded clones.

TRBJ1-2 . TRBV6-5 CASSSNRGYGYTF
TRBJ1-1 . TRBV2 CATSYTEAFF
TRBJ2-7 . TRBV28 CASRGGSSYEQYF
TRBJ2-7 . TRBV10-2 CASREPNGGGLYGQYF
TRBJ2-5 . TRBV5-1 CASSFQSGVRLETQYF
TRBJ2-2 . TRBV5-3 CARSWDNRSLGGELFF
TRBJ2-7 . TRBV7-9 CASSELAASYEQYF
TRBJ2-7 . TRBV5-4 CASSQDREDYEQYF
TRBJ2-2 few TRBV6-1 CASRAGTSDTGELFF
TRBJ2-1 . TRBV13 CASSLGQGYNEQFF
TRBJ2-7 . TRBV4-2 CASSQGSGVYEQYF
. . TRBV9 CASSGGVGQGTDEQYF
TRBJ2-7 . TRBV30 CAWRALLPYEQYF
TRBJ2-7 . TRBV6-6 CASSYDRSPYEQYF
TRBJ2-2 once TRBV19 CASSLFEGFSTGELFF
TRBJ2-3 . TRBV2 CASRLFGPSSGGQYF
TRBJ2-7 . TRBV4-2 CASSQTSGGYEQYF
TRBJ2-3 . TRBV27 CASRGTSGPLWQYF
TRBJ1-2 . TRBV10-3 CAISELSTTDYGYTF
TRBJ2-2 . TRBV28 CASSLITGGRRELFF